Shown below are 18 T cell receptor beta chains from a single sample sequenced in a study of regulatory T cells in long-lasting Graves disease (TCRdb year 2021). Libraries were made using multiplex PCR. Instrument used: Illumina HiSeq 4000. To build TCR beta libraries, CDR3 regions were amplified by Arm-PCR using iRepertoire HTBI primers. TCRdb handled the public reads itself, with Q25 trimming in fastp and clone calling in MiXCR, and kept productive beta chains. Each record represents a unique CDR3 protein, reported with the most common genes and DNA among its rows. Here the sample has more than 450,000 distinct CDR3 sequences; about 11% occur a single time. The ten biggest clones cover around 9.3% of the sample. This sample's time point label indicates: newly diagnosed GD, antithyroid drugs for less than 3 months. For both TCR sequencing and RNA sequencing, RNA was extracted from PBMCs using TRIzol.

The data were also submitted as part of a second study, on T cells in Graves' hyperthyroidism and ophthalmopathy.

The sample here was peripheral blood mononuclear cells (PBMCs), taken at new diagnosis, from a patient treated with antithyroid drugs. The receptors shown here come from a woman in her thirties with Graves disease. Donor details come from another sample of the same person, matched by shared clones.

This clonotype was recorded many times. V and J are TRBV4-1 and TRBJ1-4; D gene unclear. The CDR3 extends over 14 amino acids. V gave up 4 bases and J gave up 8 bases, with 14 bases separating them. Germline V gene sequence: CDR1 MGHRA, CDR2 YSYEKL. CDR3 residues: CASSRALQMEKLFF. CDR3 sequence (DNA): TGCGCCAGCAGCCGGGCCCTTCAAATGGAAAAACTGTTTTTT.

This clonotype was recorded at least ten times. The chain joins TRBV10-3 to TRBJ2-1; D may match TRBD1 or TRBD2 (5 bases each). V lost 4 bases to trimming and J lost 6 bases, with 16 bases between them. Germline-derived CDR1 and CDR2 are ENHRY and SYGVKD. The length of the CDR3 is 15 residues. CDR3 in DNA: TGTGCCATCAGTGTCAGTGGGACGGCAGGCAATGAGCAGTTCTTC. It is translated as CAISVSGTAGNEQFF.

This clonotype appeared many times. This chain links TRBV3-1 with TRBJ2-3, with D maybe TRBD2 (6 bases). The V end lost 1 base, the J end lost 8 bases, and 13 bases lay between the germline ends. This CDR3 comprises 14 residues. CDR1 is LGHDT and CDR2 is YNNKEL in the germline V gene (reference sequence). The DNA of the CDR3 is TGTGCCAGCAGCCAAGTTGTGGGAGGTTCTACGCAGTATTTT. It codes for CASSQVVGGSTQYF.

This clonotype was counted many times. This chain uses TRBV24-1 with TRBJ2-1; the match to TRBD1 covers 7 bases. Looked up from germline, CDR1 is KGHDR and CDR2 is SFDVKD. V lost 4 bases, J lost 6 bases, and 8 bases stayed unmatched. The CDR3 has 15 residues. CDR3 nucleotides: TGTGCCACCAGTGAGCCTAGACAGGGCCTCAATGAGCAGTTCTTC. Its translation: CATSEPRQGLNEQFF.

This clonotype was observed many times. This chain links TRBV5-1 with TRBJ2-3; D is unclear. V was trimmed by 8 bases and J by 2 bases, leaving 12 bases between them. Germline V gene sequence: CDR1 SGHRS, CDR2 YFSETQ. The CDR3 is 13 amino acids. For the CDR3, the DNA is TGCGCCAGTCGCCCCATGGACACAGATACGCAGTATTTT. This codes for CASRPMDTDTQYF. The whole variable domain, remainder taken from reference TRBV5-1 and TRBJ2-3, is KAGVTQTPRYLIKTRGQQVTLSCSPISGHRSVSWYQQTPGQGLQFLFEYFSETQRNKGNFPGRFSGRQFSNSRSEMNVSTLELGDSALYLCASRPMDTDTQYFGPGTRLTVL.

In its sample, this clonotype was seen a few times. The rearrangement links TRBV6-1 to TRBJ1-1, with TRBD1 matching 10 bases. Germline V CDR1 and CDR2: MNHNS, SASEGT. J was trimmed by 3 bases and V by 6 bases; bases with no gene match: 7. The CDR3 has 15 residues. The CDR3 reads CASRDSGTGDTEAFF. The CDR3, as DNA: TGTGCCAGCAGAGACTCCGGGACAGGGGACACTGAAGCTTTCTTT.

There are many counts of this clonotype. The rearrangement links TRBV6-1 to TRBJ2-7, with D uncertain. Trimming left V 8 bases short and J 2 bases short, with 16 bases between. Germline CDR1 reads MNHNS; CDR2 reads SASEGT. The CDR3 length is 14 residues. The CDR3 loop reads CASLDHIGPYEQYF. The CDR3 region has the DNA TGTGCCAGCCTAGACCACATAGGACCCTACGAGCAGTACTTC.

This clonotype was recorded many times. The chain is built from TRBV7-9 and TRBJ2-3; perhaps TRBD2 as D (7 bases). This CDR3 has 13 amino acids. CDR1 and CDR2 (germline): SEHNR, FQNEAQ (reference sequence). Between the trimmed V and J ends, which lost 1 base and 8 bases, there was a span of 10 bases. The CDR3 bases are TGTGCCAGCAGCTTAGACAGGGAGGGTACGCAGTATTTT. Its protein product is CASSLDREGTQYF.

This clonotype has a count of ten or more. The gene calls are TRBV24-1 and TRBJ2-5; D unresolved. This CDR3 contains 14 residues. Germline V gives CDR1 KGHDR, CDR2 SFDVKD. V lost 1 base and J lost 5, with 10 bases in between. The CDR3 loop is CATSDFRSEETQYF. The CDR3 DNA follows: TGTGCCACCAGTGATTTCCGCAGTGAGGAGACCCAGTACTTC.

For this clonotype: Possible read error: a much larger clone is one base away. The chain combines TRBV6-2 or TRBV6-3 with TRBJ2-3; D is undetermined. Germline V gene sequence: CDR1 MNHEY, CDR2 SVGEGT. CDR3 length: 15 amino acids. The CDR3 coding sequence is TGTGCCAGCAGTAACTCCGGGCTTACGGCAGATACGCAGTATTTT. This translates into CASSNSGLTADTQYF.

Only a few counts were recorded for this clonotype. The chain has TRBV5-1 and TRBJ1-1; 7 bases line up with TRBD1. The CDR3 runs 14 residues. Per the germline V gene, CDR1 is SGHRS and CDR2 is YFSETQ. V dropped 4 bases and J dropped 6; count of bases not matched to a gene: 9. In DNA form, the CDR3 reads TGCGCCAGCAGCAGCAGGACAGGCCAGGCTGAAGCTTTCTTT. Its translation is CASSSRTGQAEAFF.

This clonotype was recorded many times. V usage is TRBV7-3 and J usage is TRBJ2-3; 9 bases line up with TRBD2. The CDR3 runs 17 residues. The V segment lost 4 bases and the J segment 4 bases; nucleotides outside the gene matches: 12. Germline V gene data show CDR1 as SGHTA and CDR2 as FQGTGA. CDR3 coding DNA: TGTGCCAGCAGCTCCGTCGGGGCGGGAGGGCCTGCAGATACGCAGTATTTT. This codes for CASSSVGAGGPADTQYF.

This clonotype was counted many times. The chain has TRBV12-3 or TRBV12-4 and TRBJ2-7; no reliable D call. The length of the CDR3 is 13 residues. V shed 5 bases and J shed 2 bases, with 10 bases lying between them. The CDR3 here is CASSRTYPYEQYF. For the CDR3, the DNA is TGTGCCAGCAGTCGGACGTACCCCTACGAGCAGTACTTC.

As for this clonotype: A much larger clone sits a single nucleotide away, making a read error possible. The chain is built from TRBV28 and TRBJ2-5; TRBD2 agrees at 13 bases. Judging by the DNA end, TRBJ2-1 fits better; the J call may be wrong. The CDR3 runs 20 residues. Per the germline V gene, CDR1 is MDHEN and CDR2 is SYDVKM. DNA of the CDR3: TGTTCCAGCAGACAACCCGGGACTAGCGGGACTCCGGCTCCTTACAATGAGCAGTTCTTC. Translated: CSSRQPGTSGTPAPYNEQFF.

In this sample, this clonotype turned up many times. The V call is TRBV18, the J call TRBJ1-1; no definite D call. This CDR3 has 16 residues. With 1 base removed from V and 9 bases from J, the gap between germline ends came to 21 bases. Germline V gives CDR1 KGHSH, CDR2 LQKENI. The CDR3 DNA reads TGTGCCAGCTCACCACGAACAGCAATACCTTCCGCTAAAGCTTTCTTT. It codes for CASSPRTAIPSAKAFF.

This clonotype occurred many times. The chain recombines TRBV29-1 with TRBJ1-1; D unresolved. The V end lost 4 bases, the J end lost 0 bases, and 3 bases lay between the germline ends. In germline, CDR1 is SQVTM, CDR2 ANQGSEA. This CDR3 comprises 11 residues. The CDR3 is CSVGMNTEAFF. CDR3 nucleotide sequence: TGCAGCGTTGGCATGAACACTGAAGCTTTCTTT.

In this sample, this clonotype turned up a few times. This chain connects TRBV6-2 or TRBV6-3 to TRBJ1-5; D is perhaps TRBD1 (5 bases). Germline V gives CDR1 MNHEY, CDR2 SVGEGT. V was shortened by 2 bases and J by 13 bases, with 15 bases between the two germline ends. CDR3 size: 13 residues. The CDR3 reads CASSYKFGGDQHF. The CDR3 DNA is TGTGCCAGCAGTTACAAGTTTGGAGGGGATCAGCATTTT.

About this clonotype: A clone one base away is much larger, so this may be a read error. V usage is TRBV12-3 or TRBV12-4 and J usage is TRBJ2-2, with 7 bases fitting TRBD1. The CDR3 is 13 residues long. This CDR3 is CASSPGGPGGLFF. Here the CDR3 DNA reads TGTGCCAGCAGCCCAGGGGGTCCTGGGGGGCTGTTTTTT.